One sample yielded the 3 T cell receptor beta chains listed below, sequenced in a study of T cells after yellow fever vaccination. TCRdb passed the 5' RACE reads through MiXCR, listing each CDR3 protein once. The sample has 200,000 to 250,000 distinct CDR3 sequences; 6.5% to 8.5% are singletons. Sequenced here: CD4+ T cells sorted from PBMCs, sampled 15 days after the yellow fever booster vaccination. The receptors come from a man aged 25 to 45 who received the YFV17D yellow fever vaccine.

The rearrangement links TRBV5-1 to TRBJ2-1, with 8 bases matching TRBD2. The CDR3 loop spans 22 amino acids. The junction had 23 bases not matched to a gene; V was cut back by 3 bases and J by 0 bases. Germline V gene lookup returns CDR1 SGHRS and CDR2 YFSETQ. The CDR3 DNA reads TGCGCCAGCAGCTCCTCCAAAGTTTCGGGAGGGGGAGACGTTAGCTCCTACAATGAGCAGTTCTTC. This sequence encodes CASSSSKVSGGGDVSSYNEQFF.

Details on this clonotype: Possible read error: a much larger clone is one base away. This chain connects TRBV28 to TRBJ2-7; possibly TRBD2 for D (5 bases). Germline CDR1 reads MDHEN; CDR2 reads SYDVKM. This CDR3 comprises 11 residues. The CDR3 DNA reads as TGTCCCAGTGCCGGCGGGTACGAGCAGTACTTC. This gives the protein CPSAGGYEQYF. Supplemented by reference TRBV28 and TRBJ2-7, the full variable domain reads DVKVTQSSRYLVKRTGEKVFLECVQDMDHENMFWYRQDPGLGLRLIYFSYDVKMKEKGDIPEGYSVSREKKERFSLILESASTNQTSMYLCPSAGGYEQYFGPGTRLTVT.

The sample holds a few counts of this clonotype. The chain joins TRBV29-1 to TRBJ2-3; 8 positions match TRBD2. The CDR3 sequence is 16 residues long. Germline V gene sequence: CDR1 SQVTM, CDR2 ANQGSEA. V dropped 5 bases and J dropped 2; count of bases not matched to a gene: 12. The CDR3 DNA follows: TGCAGCGTTCTCCGCCCGCGCGGGGGGATCACAGATACGCAGTATTTT. Protein: CSVLRPRGGITDTQYF.